This TCR beta chain is drawn from a study of blood T cell repertoires in COVID-19 (dated by TCRdb to about 2020). For the wider study: The collaborator samples originated in the United States, Italy and Spain and spanned the acute and convalescent phases of COVID-19. The material from the prospective study consisted of cDNA or gDNA derived from T cells, B-cell-depleted T cells, or PBMCs. Subjects who had been exposed to COVID-19, were actively infected with it, or had recovered from it provided the deeply sampled blood TCRbeta repertoires that made up the dataset. The repertoires were made available in a free public database intended to serve as a resource for research on the immune response to SARS-CoV-2. The samples were drawn from two sources: the first 160 participants of the ongoing ImmuneRACE study, and 950 to 1,500 subjects contributed by 6 global collaborators. The sample metadata nearly always contained a de-identified subject ID, COVID-19 status, age in years and sex. Where available, HLA class I and class II types were taken from metadata supplied by the sample provider and were not determined by assay-based typing. The full study reports these points: The amount of clinical and demographic metadata varied by source and participant and was provided uncurated.

The collaborating institutions used their own protocols to collect whole blood in K2EDTA tubes. For TCRbeta analysis, collaborators shipped samples in one of three forms: frozen whole blood, isolated PBMCs, or DNA extracted from either of those sample types. Spanning cysteine to phenylalanine, the CDR3 consists of 12 amino acids. Of all the DNA, just the CDR3 is kept, 36 bases in frame from base 1. V loses 5 bases, J loses 6 bases, and the germline ends lie 7 bases apart. CDR1 and CDR2, per the germline V gene, are MDHEN and SYDVKM. TCRbeta CDR3 regions were amplified from genomic DNA by means of the immunoSEQ Assay, a bias-controlled multiplex PCR. For the original study's pipeline: Nucleated cell counts per sample were estimated from amplification of reference gene primers within the assay. To quantify the absolute abundance of each unique TCRbeta CDR3 rearrangement, sequence reads were collapsed and filtered. For each sample, productive Simpson clonality was calculated as the square root of Simpson's diversity index across productive rearrangements. TCRdb holds this immuneACCESS table with in-frame rearrangements only. Some clones are missing; in checked studies, unresolved V genes explain under half, and the rest has no known cause. That table furnishes V, J and clone size, whereas the DNA furnished D and trimming. In this sample the table shows more than 110,000 clones, 75% to 90% of which occur a single time. The top ten hold approximately 4.1% of the sample.

For this clone: No cognate antigen has been identified for it. No base qualities exist here, and no much larger clone lies one base off it.

The chain employs TRBV28 and TRBJ1-4; the D gene identity is not certain. Sequenced input: peripheral blood. The sequence was collected from a woman of 80 years or more with acute or convalescent COVID-19. CDR3 reads: CASSTTDEKLFF. The DNA sequence reads TGTGCCAGCAGTACCACAGATGAAAAACTGTTTTTT.